These 17 T cell receptor beta chains came from one sample sequenced in a study of blood T cell repertoires in COVID-19. The assay was immunoSEQ multiplex PCR, and TCRdb's table has in-frame clones only and misses some. Among around 80,000 clones listed, 80% were seen once. The sample taken for sequencing was peripheral blood. The receptors originated from a woman in her sixties or seventies with acute or convalescent COVID-19.

CDR3 in amino acids: CASNPTGGDYGYTF. The CDR3 DNA sequence: TGTGCCAGTAACCCGACAGGGGGCGACTATGGCTACACCTTC. The chain carries TRBV19 and TRBJ1-2; 10 positions agree with TRBD1. Germline V lookup: CDR1 LNHDA, CDR2 SQIVND (reference sequence). Trimming cost V 7 bases and J 3 bases; bases outside gene matches: 5. This CDR3 has 14 residues.

The rearrangement uses TRBV6-6 and TRBJ1-5, with TRBD1 matching over 7 bases. Germline-derived CDR1 and CDR2 are MNHNY and SVGAGI (reference sequence). The CDR3 runs to 15 residues. The V gene end was trimmed by 6 bases and the J gene end by 6 bases; junction bases not matched to a gene: 11. CDR3 in amino acids: CASRPGQASSQPQHF. CDR3 nucleotides: TGTGCCAGCAGACCAGGACAGGCTAGTAGTCAGCCCCAGCATTTT.

The chain carries TRBV2 and TRBJ1-2, with a weak D call TRBD1 (6 bases). The V and J ends lost 7 bases and 8 bases respectively, with 14 bases between them. The germline gives CDR1 SNHLY, CDR2 FYNNEI. This CDR3 contains 12 residues. This CDR3 reads CASITGLVGYTF. CDR3 bases: TGTGCCAGCATTACAGGGCTGGTCGGCTACACCTTC.

The chain employs TRBV5-6 and TRBJ1-6, with a weak D call TRBD1 (6 bases). Germline V CDR1 and CDR2: SGHDT, YYEEEE. V was pared by 1 base and J by 11 bases, with 10 bases between. This CDR3 is built from 13 residues. For the CDR3, the DNA is TGTGCCAGCAGCTTGTACAGGGAAACACCCCTCCACTTT. Protein: CASSLYRETPLHF. The whole variable domain, remainder taken from reference TRBV5-6 and TRBJ1-6, is DAGVTQSPTHLIKTRGQQVTLRCSPKSGHDTVSWYQQALGQGPQFIFQYYEEEERQRGNFPDRFSGHQFPNYSSELNVNALLLGDSALYLCASSLYRETPLHFGNGTRLTVT.

This sequence joins TRBV7-8 and TRBJ1-1; TRBD1 might be the D (6 bases). CDR1 and CDR2 from the germline V gene are SGHVS and FQNEAQ. V gave up 2 bases and J gave up 1 base, with 14 bases separating them. This CDR3 spans 16 amino acids. The CDR3 protein is CASSLPPDRTNTEAFF. The CDR3 bases are TGTGCCAGCAGCTTACCCCCAGACAGGACGAACACTGAAGCTTTCTTT.

The gene calls are TRBV18 and TRBJ2-4; a weak D match, TRBD1 (6 bases). The V and J ends lost 3 bases and 8 bases respectively, with 14 bases between them. Germline V gene data show CDR1 as KGHSH and CDR2 as LQKENI. The CDR3 runs 14 residues. The CDR3 DNA follows: TGTGCCAGCTCACCGGGGCTAGAGGGGGACATTCAGTACTTC. Translation gives CASSPGLEGDIQYF.

The V call is TRBV11-3, the J call TRBJ2-1; 7 positions match TRBD2. This CDR3 is 19 amino acids long. CDR1 SGHNT and CDR2 YENEEA come from the germline V gene. Germline trimming cut 4 bases from V and 3 bases from J; bases unmatched to any gene: 18. DNA of the CDR3: TGTGCCAGCAGCTCTAGAAGGGTCAAGGGGAGGGCCCTCTACAATGAGCAGTTCTTC. Translating it yields CASSSRRVKGRALYNEQFF.

The CDR3 here is CASSWTSGGARREQFF. CDR3 sequence (DNA): TGTGCCAGCAGTTGGACTAGCGGGGGGGCACGCAGGGAGCAGTTCTTC. The chain uses TRBV3-1 (or the pseudogene TRBV3-2) and TRBJ2-1; 15 bases are a match to TRBD2. The length of the CDR3 is 16 residues. The J segment lost 10 bases and the V segment lost 6 bases, leaving 10 bases of the junction unmatched. Germline CDR1 is LGHDT and CDR2 is YNNKEL (reference sequence).

This clone has only one observation. This chain uses TRBV5-4 with TRBJ2-3, with D tentatively TRBD2 (6 bases). The CDR3 is 14 residues long. Germline V gene sequence: CDR1 SGHNT, CDR2 YYREEE (reference sequence). Between the trimmed V and J ends, which lost 2 bases and 3 bases, there was a span of 10 bases. In nucleotides, the CDR3 is TGTGCCAGCAGCTTTTATGGGGGGACAGATACGCAGTATTTT. Encoded protein: CASSFYGGTDTQYF.

The genes are TRBV9 and TRBJ1-1; D unresolved. Germline CDR1 reads SGDLS; CDR2 reads YYNGEE. CDR3 length: 15 amino acids. V lost 0 bases and J lost 1, with 10 bases in between. The CDR3 DNA follows: TGTGCCAGCAGCGTAGTGGCAGGCTCGAACACTGAAGCTTTCTTT. Translating gives CASSVVAGSNTEAFF.

The chain employs TRBV4-1 and TRBJ1-2, with TRBD1 matching over 7 bases. Trimming took 4 bases from V and 3 from J; bases not matched to a gene: 8. The CDR3 has 15 amino acids. Germline V lookup: CDR1 MGHRA, CDR2 YSYEKL. This chain's CDR3 is CASSPDRSYHYGYTF. The CDR3 nucleotides read TGCGCCAGCAGCCCGGACAGGTCATATCACTATGGCTACACCTTC.

The chain joins TRBV19 to TRBJ2-7; possible D gene TRBD1, 6 bases. Germline V lookup: CDR1 LNHDA, CDR2 SQIVND (reference sequence). Trimming removed 7 bases at V and 7 bases at J, with 17 bases between. The CDR3 is 13 residues long. The CDR3 bases are TGTGCCAGTACAGGACAGCCCTACCGGGAGCAGTACTTC. Translation: CASTGQPYREQYF.

This clone was observed a single time. The rearrangement uses TRBV7-2 and TRBJ1-1; D call uncertain. Germline V CDR1 and CDR2: SGHTA, FQGNSA. Between the trimmed V and J ends, which lost 7 bases and 5 bases, there was a span of 14 bases. The CDR3 is 13 residues long. The CDR3 bases are TGTGCCAGCACTAACCTGTGGGAGACTGAAGCTTTCTTT. This translates into CASTNLWETEAFF.

The V and J genes are TRBV6-4 and TRBJ1-2, with D perhaps matching TRBD1 (6 bases). The germline V gene has CDR1 MRHNA and CDR2 SNTAGT. Trimming cost V 0 bases and J 6 bases, with 14 bases left between them. There are 15 residues in the CDR3. The CDR3 region has the DNA TGTGCCAGCAGTGACTCGAAGGCAGGGGTCCATGGCTACACCTTC. Translated, it gives CASSDSKAGVHGYTF.

This chain joins TRBV9 and TRBJ2-5; D might be TRBD1 (6 bases). Germline V gives CDR1 SGDLS, CDR2 YYNGEE. The V end was cut by 4 bases, the J end by 5 bases, with 12 bases between. The length of the CDR3 is 13 residues. DNA of the CDR3: TGTGCCAGCAGCACTCTGAGGGGGGAGACCCAGTACTTC. This encodes CASSTLRGETQYF.

This sequence joins TRBV7-9 and TRBJ1-1, with TRBD1 matching 7 bases. Trimming removed 1 base from V and 5 bases from J; junction bases left unmatched: 4. The CDR3 has 14 residues. Germline V CDR1 and CDR2: SEHNR, FQNEAQ (reference sequence). The DNA of the CDR3 is TGTGCCAGCAGCTTAGGCAACAGGGGAACTGAAGCTTTCTTT. Protein sequence: CASSLGNRGTEAFF.

The J gene is TRBJ1-1, the V gene TRBV27; TRBD1 agrees at 10 bases. With V trimmed by 3 bases and J by 6 bases, 1 base remained unmatched. Per the germline V gene, CDR1 is MNHEY and CDR2 is SMNVEV (reference sequence). CDR3 length: 13 amino acids. CDR3 coding DNA: TGTGCCAGCAGTTTGGGGACAGGGGCTGAAGCTTTCTTT. Protein sequence: CASSLGTGAEAFF.